The 14 T cell receptor beta chains given below trace back to one sample, sequenced in a study of blood T cell repertoires in COVID-19. The table came from immunoSEQ multiplex PCR; TCRdb's copy has only in-frame clones and leaves some out. The sample gives 80,000 to 100,000 clones, roughly 80% of which show up once; 4.4% is in the top ten. The sample was peripheral blood. Every receptor here comes from a man aged 60-69 years with acute or convalescent COVID-19.

J is TRBJ1-5 and V is TRBV19, with D hard to call. The germline V gene has CDR1 LNHDA and CDR2 SQIVND (reference sequence). The CDR3 is 15 residues long. V dropped 7 bases and J dropped 7 bases, with 20 bases sitting between them. CDR3 amino acids: CASIPGGLTGQPQHF. The CDR3 coding sequence is TGTGCCAGTATTCCCGGCGGATTAACTGGGCAGCCCCAGCATTTT.

This rearrangement joins TRBV6-6 to TRBJ1-1; possibly TRBD1 for D (6 bases). CDR1 is MNHNY, CDR2 SVGAGI, per germline (reference sequence). The CDR3 is made up of 14 amino acids. V was clipped by 5 bases and J by 5 bases, with 15 bases between them. The CDR3 nucleotides read TGTGCCAGCAGTCAGGGACACCGAGGGACTGAAGCTTTCTTT. Translation: CASSQGHRGTEAFF.

The CDR3: CASSTTGGYEQYF. The CDR3 nucleotides read TGTGCCAGTAGTACCACAGGGGGCTACGAGCAGTACTTC. The gene calls are TRBV19 and TRBJ2-7; 8 bases are a match to TRBD1. Unmatched junction bases numbered 2, after V lost 4 bases and J lost 3 bases. CDR3 length equals 13 residues. Germline CDR1 and CDR2: LNHDA and SQIVND (reference sequence).

V and J are TRBV5-5 and TRBJ2-7; D unclear. V was clipped by 0 bases and J by 4 bases, with 2 bases between them. The CDR3 covers 11 residues. CDR1 and CDR2 (germline): SGHKS, YYEKEE (reference sequence). The CDR3 DNA reads as TGTGCCAGCAGCTTGGCGTACGAGCAGTACTTC. Its protein product is CASSLAYEQYF.

V usage is TRBV10-3 and J usage is TRBJ2-5; 12 nucleotides agree with TRBD2. V lost 3 bases and J lost 4; bases outside the gene matches: 3. Germline lookup yields CDR1 ENHRY and CDR2 SYGVKD. The CDR3 loop spans 15 amino acids. In DNA, the CDR3 is TGTGCCATCAGTGACTTGACTAGCGGGAGAGAGACCCAGTACTTC. It codes for CAISDLTSGRETQYF.

The chain has TRBV27 and TRBJ2-2; 9 bases fit TRBD2. CDR3 length: 18 amino acids. Germline V gene sequence: CDR1 MNHEY, CDR2 SMNVEV (reference sequence). Germline trimming cut 6 bases from V and 1 base from J; bases unmatched to any gene: 12. CDR3 bases: TGTGCCAGCAGAAGAACGGGCAGCGGGGGGCGGAACACCGGGGAGCTGTTTTTT. This encodes CASRRTGSGGRNTGELFF.

This chain links TRBV7-8 with TRBJ2-1, with 9 bases that match TRBD1. Per germline, CDR1 SGHVS and CDR2 FQNEAQ. The CDR3 is made up of 14 amino acids. Trimming took 0 bases from V and 8 from J; bases not matched to a gene: 2. This CDR3 reads CASSLATGGHEQFF. CDR3 in DNA: TGTGCCAGCAGCTTAGCTACAGGGGGCCATGAGCAGTTCTTC.

The V gene is TRBV13, the J gene TRBJ2-5; 7 nucleotides match TRBD2. The V gene end was trimmed by 0 bases and the J gene end by 5 bases; junction bases not matched to a gene: 6. The CDR3 consists of 15 residues. CDR1 is PRHDT, CDR2 FYEKMQ, per germline (reference sequence). The CDR3 spells CASSLGLRGDETQYF. The CDR3 nucleotides are TGTGCCAGCAGCTTAGGACTCCGGGGGGACGAGACCCAGTACTTC.

The gene calls are TRBV6-5 and TRBJ1-1; 9 nucleotides align to TRBD1. This CDR3 comprises 14 residues. Trimming cost V 7 bases and J 0 bases; bases outside gene matches: 3. CDR1 and CDR2 (germline): MNHEY, SVGAGI. CDR3 protein: CASIRDRVNTEAFF. The DNA of the CDR3 is TGTGCCAGCATTAGGGACAGGGTGAACACTGAAGCTTTCTTT.

This sequence joins TRBV6-6 and TRBJ1-1, with 7 bases aligning to TRBD1. This CDR3 region has 16 residues. The V gene end was trimmed by 2 bases and the J gene end by 1 base; junction bases not matched to a gene: 7. CDR1 and CDR2 (germline): MNHNY, SVGAGI (reference sequence). CDR3 sequence (DNA): TGTGCCAGCAGTTACACACAGGGGATAAGGAACACTGAAGCTTTCTTT. It encodes CASSYTQGIRNTEAFF.

This clone was picked up a small number of times. This chain uses TRBV16 with TRBJ2-1; 9 bases line up with TRBD2. The CDR3 is 16 residues long. Trimming took 0 bases from V and 4 from J; bases not matched to a gene: 4. CDR1 and CDR2 from the germline V gene are KGHSY and FQNENV. The CDR3 bases are TGTGCCAGCAGCCAATCTGGTAGCGGGGGATACAATGAGCAGTTCTTC. It is translated as CASSQSGSGGYNEQFF.

The CDR3 nucleotides are TGTGCCAGCAGCGCGAGACAATCCCCTAACTATGGCTACACCTTC. Translated: CASSARQSPNYGYTF. The V and J genes are TRBV7-9 and TRBJ1-2; D call uncertain. CDR1 is SEHNR and CDR2 is FQNEAQ in the germline V gene (reference sequence). This CDR3 contains 15 residues. V was shortened by 5 bases and J by 0 bases, with 13 bases between the two germline ends. The full variable domain, with the rest looked up from reference TRBV7-9 and TRBJ1-2, is DTGVSQNPRHKITKRGQNVTFRCDPISEHNRLYWYRQTLGQGPEFLTYFQNEAQLEKSRLLSDRFSAERPKGSFSTLEIQRTEQGDSAMYLCASSARQSPNYGYTFGSGTRLTVV.

J is TRBJ1-1 and V is TRBV6-5, with TRBD1 as a possible D gene (6 bases). V was trimmed by 6 bases and J by 3 bases, leaving 8 bases between them. Germline V gene sequence: CDR1 MNHEY, CDR2 SVGAGI. The CDR3 extends over 12 amino acids. The CDR3 sequence is CASRQGYTEAFF. CDR3 DNA sequence: TGTGCCAGCAGACAGGGATACACTGAAGCTTTCTTT.

This clone was observed a handful of times. The chain employs TRBV9 and TRBJ2-2, with D perhaps TRBD2 (5 bases). CDR1 and CDR2 from the germline V gene are SGDLS and YYNGEE. V shed 4 bases and J shed 6 bases, with 13 bases lying between them. The length of the CDR3 is 14 residues. Here the CDR3 reads CASSTLVGAGELFF. The DNA for the CDR3 is TGTGCCAGCAGCACACTCGTCGGGGCCGGGGAGCTGTTTTTT. Using reference TRBV9 and TRBJ2-2 for the parts outside the CDR3, the full variable domain is DSGVTQTPKHLITATGQRVTLRCSPRSGDLSVYWYQQSLDQGLQFLIQYYNGEERAKGNILERFSAQQFPDLHSELNLSSLELGDSALYFCASSTLVGAGELFFGEGSRLTVL.